These 8 T cell receptor beta chains were all obtained from the same sample, sequenced in a study of blood T cell repertoires in COVID-19. The method was immunoSEQ multiplex PCR; TCRdb's version includes in-frame clones alone and lacks a portion of them. Of over 85,000 clones listed, about 86% are singletons. The sequenced material came from peripheral blood. These receptors all come from a human donor in a cohort sampled during active COVID-19.

This chain joins TRBV28 and TRBJ2-7; 11 nucleotides match TRBD2. This CDR3 contains 19 residues. The V segment lost 3 bases and the J segment 3 bases; nucleotides outside the gene matches: 16. Germline CDR1 MDHEN, CDR2 SYDVKM. The CDR3 loop reads CASSLPLTGTSGRYYEQYF. The CDR3 region has the DNA TGTGCCAGCAGTTTGCCTCTCACTGGGACTAGCGGACGTTACTACGAGCAGTACTTC.

This rearrangement joins TRBV7-3 to TRBJ1-1, with unresolved D. CDR3 size: 14 residues. The V gene's germline CDR1 is SGHTA and CDR2 FQGTGA. Trimming removed 4 bases at V and 4 bases at J, with 13 bases between. The CDR3 region is CASSSGPLGTEAFF. CDR3 nucleotide sequence: TGTGCCAGCAGCTCAGGCCCCCTGGGCACTGAAGCTTTCTTT. Supplemented by reference TRBV7-3 and TRBJ1-1, the full variable domain reads GAGVSQTPSNKVTEKGKYVELRCDPISGHTALYWYRQSLGQGPEFLIYFQGTGAADDSGLPNDRFFAVRPEGSVSTLKIQRTERGDSAVYLCASSSGPLGTEAFFGQGTRLTVV.

The chain employs TRBV7-9 and TRBJ1-2, with D tentatively TRBD1 (5 bases). The CDR3 is made up of 13 amino acids. Germline assignment: CDR1 SEHNR and CDR2 FQNEAQ (reference sequence). V was cut by 4 bases and J by 5 bases, with 11 bases left in between. CDR3 DNA: TGTGCCAGCAGCTCGACAGTGGAATATGGCTACACCTTC. This gives the protein CASSSTVEYGYTF.

The gene calls are TRBV6-5 and TRBJ1-5; D not resolved. Germline CDR1 reads MNHEY; CDR2 reads SVGAGI. The CDR3 extends over 14 amino acids. V lost 6 bases, J lost 6 bases, and 15 bases lay in between. CDR3 nucleotides: TGTGCCAGCAGCCCCGGGAACGGGGTTCAGCCCCAGCATTTT. Protein: CASSPGNGVQPQHF.

CDR3 protein: CATSRPGQNYGYTF. CDR3 sequence (DNA): TGTGCCACCAGCAGACCGGGACAGAACTATGGCTACACCTTC. The chain is built from TRBV15 and TRBJ1-2; 7 bases match TRBD1. The V gene end was trimmed by 2 bases and the J gene end by 2 bases; junction bases not matched to a gene: 2. Germline values: CDR1 LNHNV, CDR2 YYDKDF (reference sequence). The CDR3 totals 14 residues.

This clone was counted once. V gene TRBV3-1 (or the pseudogene TRBV3-2) combines with J gene TRBJ1-5; D unresolved. The CDR3 consists of 15 residues. The germline gives CDR1 LGHDT, CDR2 YNNKEL (reference sequence). V was trimmed by 3 bases and J by 6 bases, leaving 15 bases between them. In DNA, the CDR3 is TGTGCCAGCAGCCACGCCCCGGGAGAAATTCAGCCCCAGCATTTT. Protein: CASSHAPGEIQPQHF.

The chain joins TRBV30 to TRBJ1-3; the match to TRBD1 covers 7 bases. The ends lost 8 bases at V and 1 base at J; junction bases unmatched: 5. The germline CDR1 and CDR2 sequences are GTSNPN and SVGIG (reference sequence). The CDR3 runs to 13 residues. The CDR3 coding sequence is TGTGCCGGCAACAGGGGATCTGGAAACACCATATATTTT. This sequence encodes CAGNRGSGNTIYF.

J is TRBJ1-2 and V is TRBV7-2; no firm D call. Germline V gene data show CDR1 as SGHTA and CDR2 as FQGNSA. The CDR3 is 13 amino acids. The V gene lost 5 bases and the J gene lost 8 bases, with 15 bases spanning the gap. CDR3 region: CASSPDPGLGYTF. The CDR3, as DNA: TGTGCCAGCAGCCCAGACCCGGGGTTGGGCTACACCTTC.